Described below is a single T cell receptor (beta chain) sequence and its context. This sample was taken from a study of shared clonotypes between healthy human individuals. The CDR3 runs to 17 residues. The germline V gene has CDR1 MDHEN and CDR2 SYDVKM. V lost 5 bases and J 8 bases, leaving 25 bases between the germline ends. Clones were read by immunoSEQ multiplex PCR, and TCRdb kept only the in-frame ones, dropping some. The table lists over a million clones, around 95% of them singletons. The J gene is TRBJ2-1, the V gene TRBV28; the D gene is possibly TRBD2 (7 bases). This TCR was sampled from a man aged 30 to 39 in good health. The sample taken for sequencing was naive CD4+ T cells sorted from blood. Described subset: CD45RA+ positively selected. The CDR3 nucleotides are TGTGCCAGCAGTAATAGGGGGGGAGCGACCGGGCGGGATGAGCAGTTCTTC. Its translation: CASSNRGGATGRDEQFF.